One TCR beta chain is described in this entry. It lacks a known antigen. No clone much larger than this one lies a single base away; base qualities are absent. This entry comes from a study of cytomegalovirus exposure and HLA in healthy donors (dated by TCRdb to about 2017). At the level of the whole study: In an earlier analysis of 450 to 750 of the donors, 276 Gb of sequence data and some 100 million unique TCR beta sequences from about 179 million T cells were reported. An early release that covered about 640 HLA-typed donors contained approximately 290 gigabases of sequencing data and 85 million to 100 million unique TCR sequences. Among the approximately 400 genotyped donors, more than 70% belonged to the genetic ancestry cluster associated with self-reported Caucasian donors. The aim of the study was to test whether cataloging public T cell receptors could identify signatures of past pathogen exposure. The study profiled the T cell repertoires of some 610 subjects by immunosequencing and related them to cytomegalovirus serostatus. In addition to the first cohort of roughly 670 subjects, a separate validation cohort of under 150 different subjects was used. High-throughput TCR immunosequencing, statistical association of individual TCRs with disease status, and machine learning were combined to predict cytomegalovirus infection status. A later analysis re-examined previously published TCR beta repertoires from 610 or so donors and added high-resolution HLA genotyping to investigate patterns of TCR occurrence. Rather than drawing on any new phenotypic data, the later analysis identified candidate immune exposures from TCR beta sequences and the way those sequences occurred across donors. An earlier analysis of some 600 of the donors applied high-throughput TCR beta sequencing to assess whether each TCR beta V gene segment acted as functional or pseudogenic. Donor age, sex, ethnicity and CMV serostatus were collected together with the repertoire data. A later genetic analysis used genome-wide SNP genotypes for about three fifths of the roughly 700 donors, treating that subset as a discovery cohort. Every repertoire in the discovery cohort had been generated on one and the same sequencing platform. HLA typing covered class I and class II loci at four-digit resolution. Typing coverage differed by locus: A, B, C, DRB1 and DQB1 were typed in about 629-630 donors, DQA1 in about 550, DPA1 in 600 to 610, and DPB1 in around 490. About five DR-DQ haplotypes were handled as single units for association and clustering because linkage in the cohort was strong. On average, approximately 250,000 unique TCR beta nucleotide sequences were sequenced per donor among some 420 genotyped donors of the cohort, with 15% to 20% of those sequences being non-productive.

In total, more than 500 healthy bone marrow donors made up the cohort. Cohort members were all nominally healthy when sampled, although unrecorded immune exposures were likely present. The donor was CMV seropositive and belonged to the group of some 290 seropositive cohort members. A peripheral blood sample was provided by each donor, and peripheral blood mononuclear cells were used for TCR beta sequencing. Genomic DNA extraction from the blood cell samples was performed with the Qiagen DNeasy Blood Extraction Kit. V is trimmed back by 4 bases and J by 6 bases, and the junction contains 19 bases that no gene match accounts for. CDR1 and CDR2, per the germline V gene, are SGHAT and FQNNGV. Including the terminal cysteine and phenylalanine, the CDR3 comprises 19 residues. Only CDR3 DNA is held: 57 bases, read in frame from base 1. The study at large found these results: Most CMV-associated TCR beta chains appeared to be HLA-restricted in a later analysis, and the HLA associations seemed to be driven largely by CMV exposure. The classifier was reported to diagnose cytomegalovirus status with high specificity and sensitivity in both the original cohort and the validation cohort. In the study, 150 to 200 TCR beta chains were listed as associated with cytomegalovirus. In a later analysis, 15,000 to 20,000 TCR beta sequences were associated with specific HLA alleles at a false discovery rate of 0.05. The authors suggested that the approach could potentially be generalized to other disease states and immunological phenotypes. Only TCR beta chains were sequenced in this cohort, and the absence of alpha or paired-chain data limited detectable features. In a later genetic analysis, fewer N-insertions in productive TCRs were reported among donors in an Asian-associated ancestry cluster than the roughly 670-donor mean. A further reported finding was that TCR beta sequences accurately predicted the HLA-A and HLA-B alleles for most subjects in the first cohort. The 87-base-pair reads could not distinguish some IMGT-functional V segments, including TRBV6-2 and TRBV6-3, so those segments were excluded. The sequencing pipeline was judged likely to have produced a cluster of highly shared sequence variants as a technical artifact. Correlated functional status among segregating V segments might be attributable to linkage disequilibrium, but an unknown experimental factor could not be ruled out. HLA typing was unavailable for some donors at each locus, so association tests used only the typed subset. When HLA alleles, especially DR and DQ, strongly co-occurred, attributing TCR associations to individual alleles was difficult. Presence/absence analyses assumed roughly uniform sequencing depth across donors, an assumption that may not hold. According to a later analysis, parvovirus B19, influenza, CMV and Epstein-Barr virus appeared linked to several top co-occurrence clusters. In a later analysis, the rate of TCR association differed among HLA loci, with DRB1 alleles having the most associated TCRs and HLA-C alleles having the fewest. For the cohort, immune exposure information was limited to CMV serostatus. V-gene and J-gene trimming of TCR beta chains was associated with a missense DCLRE1C variant in a later genetic analysis, and the association was replicated in an independent cohort. In an earlier analysis of some 640 of the donors, most TCR beta V segments were observed in productive rearrangements about 87% or about 30% of the time, broadly matching IMGT annotations. Because counts were too low, seventeen rarely observed V segments, including chromosome 9 orphons, were excluded from the earlier analysis of 587 of the donors. While some public TCRs were present in many individuals, most TCR sequences turned up only very rarely across donors. In a later analysis, HLA-associated TCR beta chains showed more clonal expansion and lower generation probabilities than non-associated chains that were equally common. A few of the identified cytomegalovirus-associated TCR beta chains were confirmed in vitro to be specific for cytomegalovirus antigens.

Receptor amplification or capture employed the immunoSEQ multiplex PCR assay. A mixture of 60 forward primers for TCR Vbeta segments and 13 reverse primers for TCR Jbeta segments was used in the multiplex PCR. The CDR3 region of rearranged TCR beta genes was amplified from genomic DNA by a multiplex PCR assay. Amplified TCR beta libraries were sequenced as 87-base-pair reads on the Illumina HiSeq System. The original pipeline was this. In a later analysis, tens of millions of unique TCR beta chains were counted across the approximately 640 repertoires, and roughly 11 million of these chains were shared by at least two donors. Raw reads were error-corrected and collapsed into unique sequences with a nearest-neighbor algorithm that merged closely related sequences to remove PCR and sequencing errors. Alignment of CDR3 sequences to IMGT reference sequences was used to assign V, D and J gene segments. For a sequence to be retained, a match of at least six nucleotides was required to both a V gene segment and a J gene segment. A rearrangement was called productive if the CDR3 had no stop codons and remained in frame with V and J, and every other rearrangement was called non-productive. Following IMGT convention, CDR3 was defined as the stretch from the second conserved V-encoded cysteine up to the conserved J-encoded phenylalanine. The earlier analysis of about 590 of the donors excluded sequences that lacked an unambiguous match to a single V gene segment. In an earlier analysis of 587 of the donors, V segments were called functional above 56.7% productive rearrangements and were called segregating when the between-donor standard deviation exceeded 5%. A statistical classification framework was built for diagnosing cytomegalovirus status from the catalog of TCR beta chain sequences. V and J gene assignment, in a later analysis, came from comparing TCR nucleotide sequences with IMGT/GENE-DB human TR gene sequences. The TCRdist pipeline was used in a later analysis to assign CDR3 sequences and most-parsimonious VDJ recombination scenarios. In a later analysis, every TCR beta chain was defined by the combination of its CDR3 amino acid sequence and its V-gene family, and reads without a unique V-gene family were dropped. As a way to deal with suspected cross-contamination and a sequencing artifact, a later analysis dropped approximately 590 nucleotide sequences that were highly shared and had low generation probability. For each public chain, a later analysis derived a clonal expansion index from normalized ranks of inferred template counts within each repertoire. In a later analysis, generation probabilities were computed with a VDJ recombination model fitted to out-of-frame rearrangements, and the resulting probabilities were checked against IGoR. A later analysis scored TCR-TCR, TCR-HLA and TCR-CMV co-occurrence with hypergeometric tests, applying a repertoire-size bias correction to TCR pairs. False discovery rates were estimated in a later analysis by permuting HLA or CMV assignments 20 times. In a later analysis, co-occurring TCRs were grouped with DBSCAN, and TCRdist sequence similarity was added when clustering was performed within HLA-allele-positive subsets. For co-occurrence clustering, repertoires with fewer than 30,000 or more than 120,000 public chains were excluded, along with five repertoires with anomalous nucleotide sharing. Sourced from immuneACCESS, this table was stored by TCRdb with only in-frame sequences that have V and J called. A share of the clones is absent; for the studies checked, an unresolved V gene accounts for under half, and the remainder has no known explanation. Clone size and the V and J calls come from that table; the DNA yielded D and trimming. The sample table records 90,000 to 120,000 clones; 70% to 85% of these occur just once. Of the sample, approximately 5.3% falls within the top ten clones.

This clonotype was sampled from a woman aged 18 to 35 in good health and CMV-seropositive. Input material: PBMCs. The V gene is TRBV11-2 and the J gene is TRBJ2-3, and 10 bases in between align with TRBD2. The CDR3 here reads CASSYYRASGRKRGDTQYF. The nucleotide sequence reads TGTGCCAGCAGCTATTATAGGGCTAGCGGGAGAAAACGTGGGGATACGCAGTATTTT.